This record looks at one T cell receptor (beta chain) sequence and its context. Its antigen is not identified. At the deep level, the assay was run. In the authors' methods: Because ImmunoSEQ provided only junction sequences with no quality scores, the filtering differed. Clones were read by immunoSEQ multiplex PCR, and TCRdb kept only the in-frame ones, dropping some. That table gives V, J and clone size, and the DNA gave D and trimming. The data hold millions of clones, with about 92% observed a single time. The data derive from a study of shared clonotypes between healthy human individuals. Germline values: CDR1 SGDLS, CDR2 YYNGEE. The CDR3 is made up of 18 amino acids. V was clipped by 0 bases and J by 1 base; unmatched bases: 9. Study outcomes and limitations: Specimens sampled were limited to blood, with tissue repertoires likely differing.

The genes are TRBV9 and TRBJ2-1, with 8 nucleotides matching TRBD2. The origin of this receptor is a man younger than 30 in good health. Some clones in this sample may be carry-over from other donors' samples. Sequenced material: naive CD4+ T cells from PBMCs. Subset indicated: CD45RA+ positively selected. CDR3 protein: CASSVEDSGALSYNEQFF. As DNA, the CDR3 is TGTGCCAGCAGCGTAGAGGATAGCGGGGCTTTGTCCTACAATGAGCAGTTCTTC.